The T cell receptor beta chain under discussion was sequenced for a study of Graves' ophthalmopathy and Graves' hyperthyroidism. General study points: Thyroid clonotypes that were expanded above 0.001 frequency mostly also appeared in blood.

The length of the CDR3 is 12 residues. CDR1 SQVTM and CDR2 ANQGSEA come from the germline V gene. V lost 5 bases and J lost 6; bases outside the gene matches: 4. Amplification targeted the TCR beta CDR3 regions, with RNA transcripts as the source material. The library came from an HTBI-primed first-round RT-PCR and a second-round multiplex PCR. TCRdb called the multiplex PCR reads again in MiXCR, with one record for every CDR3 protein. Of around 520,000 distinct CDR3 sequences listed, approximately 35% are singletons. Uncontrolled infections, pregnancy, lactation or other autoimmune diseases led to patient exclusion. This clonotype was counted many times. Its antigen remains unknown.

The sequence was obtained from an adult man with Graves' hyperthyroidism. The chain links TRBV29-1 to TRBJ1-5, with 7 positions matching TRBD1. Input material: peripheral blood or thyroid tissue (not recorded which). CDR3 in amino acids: CSVRTGVQPQHF. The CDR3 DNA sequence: TGCAGCGTTCGTACAGGGGTTCAGCCCCAGCATTTT.